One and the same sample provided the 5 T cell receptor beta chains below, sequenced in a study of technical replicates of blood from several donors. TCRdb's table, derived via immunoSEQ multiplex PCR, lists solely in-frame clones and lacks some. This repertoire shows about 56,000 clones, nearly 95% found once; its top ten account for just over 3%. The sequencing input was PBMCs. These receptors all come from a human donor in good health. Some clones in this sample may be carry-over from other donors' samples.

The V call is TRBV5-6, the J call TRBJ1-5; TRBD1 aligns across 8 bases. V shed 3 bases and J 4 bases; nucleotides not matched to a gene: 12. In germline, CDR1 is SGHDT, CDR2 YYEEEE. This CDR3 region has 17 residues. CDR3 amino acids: CASSSYGQGTRNQPQHF. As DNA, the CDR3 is TGTGCCAGCAGCTCTTATGGACAGGGTACGCGGAATCAGCCCCAGCATTTT. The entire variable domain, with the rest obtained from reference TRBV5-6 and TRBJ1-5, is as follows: DAGVTQSPTHLIKTRGQQVTLRCSPKSGHDTVSWYQQALGQGPQFIFQYYEEEERQRGNFPDRFSGHQFPNYSSELNVNALLLGDSALYLCASSSYGQGTRNQPQHFGDGTRLSIL.

The CDR3 sequence: CASSFRRSDYEQYF. CDR3 nucleotides: TGTGCCAGCAGCTTTAGGAGGTCCGACTACGAGCAGTACTTC. The chain couples TRBV27 to TRBJ2-7, with D perhaps matching TRBD2 (5 bases). The CDR3 totals 14 residues. CDR1 is MNHEY, CDR2 SMNVEV, per germline (reference sequence). V lost 6 bases and J 3 bases, leaving 15 bases between the germline ends.

In DNA form, the CDR3 reads TGCGCCAGCAGCCCACAGGGGTTCCCCCAGCCCCAGCATTTT. Protein product: CASSPQGFPQPQHF. This sequence joins TRBV4-1 and TRBJ1-5; the match to TRBD1 covers 7 bases. The CDR3 consists of 14 residues. V lost 4 bases to trimming and J lost 7 bases; unmatched junction nucleotides: 7. The germline gives CDR1 MGHRA, CDR2 YSYEKL.

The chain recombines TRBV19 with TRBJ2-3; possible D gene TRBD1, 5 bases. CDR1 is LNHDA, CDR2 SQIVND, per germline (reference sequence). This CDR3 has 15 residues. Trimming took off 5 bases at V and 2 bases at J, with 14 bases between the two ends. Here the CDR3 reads CASSADIGATDTQYF. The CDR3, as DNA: TGTGCCAGTAGTGCGGATATTGGGGCCACAGATACGCAGTATTTT.

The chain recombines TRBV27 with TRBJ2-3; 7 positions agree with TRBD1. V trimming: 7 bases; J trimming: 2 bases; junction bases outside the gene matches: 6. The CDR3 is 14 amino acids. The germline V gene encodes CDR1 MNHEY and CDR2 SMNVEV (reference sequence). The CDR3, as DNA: TGTGCCAGCACTCTGGACAGGTTCACAGATACGCAGTATTTT. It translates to CASTLDRFTDTQYF.